This T cell receptor (beta chain) was sequenced during a study of technical replicates of blood from a few donors. Measured with immunoSEQ multiplex PCR; TCRdb has only the in-frame clones, and not every one. The data contain 80,000 to 85,000 clones, over 75% of them seen just once; the ten biggest clones take up 0.41%. This receptor was taken from a human donor in good health. The sample taken for sequencing was T cells isolated from PBMCs.

The CDR3 spells CASSLGGQATNGYTF. In DNA form, the CDR3 reads TGCGCCAGCAGCTTGGGGGGACAGGCAACTAATGGCTACACCTTC. This chain uses TRBV5-1 with TRBJ1-2, with 8 positions matching TRBD1. V dropped 0 bases and J dropped 6; count of bases not matched to a gene: 7. The length of the CDR3 is 15 residues. Germline V gene lookup returns CDR1 SGHRS and CDR2 YFSETQ.